The 26 T cell receptor beta chains below were found in one sample sequenced in a study of regulatory T cells in long-lasting Graves disease. Arm-PCR with iRepertoire HTBI primers amplified the CDR3 regions for these TCR beta libraries. Each CDR3 protein is one row after TCRdb ran MiXCR on the multiplex PCR reads. The profile shows around 480,000 distinct CDR3 sequences, about 16% of them singletons. Time point specified: newly diagnosed GD, antithyroid drugs for less than 3 months. PBMCs provided the RNA from which the TCR library was made. These data also formed part of another study, on T cells in Graves' hyperthyroidism and ophthalmopathy.

The material was peripheral blood mononuclear cells (PBMCs), obtained at new diagnosis, from a patient treated with antithyroid drugs. All receptors come from a woman aged 40-65 years with Graves disease.

This clonotype was found many times. This chain links TRBV2 with TRBJ2-1; 8 bases fit TRBD2. V lost 9 bases and J lost 1; bases outside the gene matches: 11. This CDR3 has 16 residues. The germline CDR1 and CDR2 sequences are SNHLY and FYNNEI. CDR3 coding DNA: TGTGCCAGTCAAATAGCGGGGTCTAGTTCCTACAATGAGCAGTTCTTC. Its translation: CASQIAGSSSYNEQFF.

This clonotype has only a few counts. The V gene is TRBV7-9, the J gene TRBJ1-4; D unclear. V was cut by 5 bases and J by 4 bases, with 8 bases left in between. Germline CDR1 and CDR2: SEHNR and FQNEAQ (reference sequence). This CDR3 contains 13 residues. This chain's CDR3 is CASSARGNEKLFF. The CDR3 DNA is TGTGCCAGCAGCGCCCGGGGTAATGAAAAACTGTTTTTT.

J is TRBJ1-1 and V is TRBV2; D not certain. Deletions cut 4 bases from V and 0 bases from J, with 9 bases between. This CDR3 region has 14 residues. Germline V gene lookup returns CDR1 SNHLY and CDR2 FYNNEI. CDR3 protein: CASSVGVMNTEAFF. CDR3 sequence (DNA): TGTGCCAGCAGTGTGGGAGTCATGAACACTGAAGCTTTCTTT. The full variable domain, rest sourced from reference TRBV2 and TRBJ1-1, is EPEVTQTPSHQVTQMGQEVILRCVPISNHLYFYWYRQILGQKVEFLVSFYNNEISEKSEIFDDQFSVERPDGSNFTLKIRSTKLEDSAMYFCASSVGVMNTEAFFGQGTRLTVV.

This clonotype was picked up a small number of times. The junction differs from germline at one of its ends, possibly a read error. This chain uses TRBV11-3 with TRBJ1-6; D ambiguous. CDR3 size: 15 residues. CDR1 SGHNT and CDR2 YENEEA come from the germline V gene. The CDR3 loop is CAGSLDRVTTSPLHF. In DNA, the CDR3 is TGTGCCGGCAGCTTAGATAGGGTCACTACGTCACCCCTCCACTTT.

The chain employs TRBV7-3 and TRBJ1-3; D call uncertain. The CDR3 is 14 amino acids. CDR1 is SGHTA and CDR2 is FQGTGA in the germline V gene. Between the trimmed V and J ends, which lost 5 bases and 0 bases, there was a span of 8 bases. The CDR3 DNA sequence: TGTGCCAGCAGCCCTCTTGGCTCTGGAAACACCATATATTTT. Residues: CASSPLGSGNTIYF.

This clonotype has a count of ten or more. This chain uses TRBV10-3 with TRBJ2-2, with TRBD1 matching over 9 bases. This CDR3 has 15 amino acids. Losses at the gene ends were 11 bases for V and 3 bases for J; bases not matched to a gene: 10. CDR1 is ENHRY and CDR2 is SYGVKD in the germline V gene. CDR3 sequence reads: CAASPRDRDTGELFF. The CDR3 coding sequence is TGTGCCGCCAGTCCTCGGGACAGGGACACCGGGGAGCTGTTTTTT.

This clonotype was seen a handful of times. V gene TRBV27 combines with J gene TRBJ2-1; 10 bases match TRBD2. Trimming removed 6 bases from V and 4 bases from J; junction bases left unmatched: 6. The CDR3 has 15 amino acids. Germline V lookup: CDR1 MNHEY, CDR2 SMNVEV (reference sequence). CDR3 loop: CASSFSGGPYNEQFF. CDR3 DNA: TGTGCCAGCAGCTTTAGCGGGGGGCCGTACAATGAGCAGTTCTTC.

At least ten counts were recorded for this clonotype. The chain recombines TRBV12-3 or TRBV12-4 with TRBJ1-6, with TRBD1 matching 7 bases. V dropped 6 bases and J dropped 10; count of bases not matched to a gene: 12. The CDR3 runs 15 residues. CDR3 coding DNA: TGTGCCAGCAGCCAACAGGGGTCGACGTACTCACCCCTCCACTTT. It translates to CASSQQGSTYSPLHF.

The V and J genes are TRBV28 and TRBJ2-2; tentative D call: TRBD2 (6 bases). V was clipped by 4 bases and J by 7 bases, with 16 bases between them. The CDR3 is 15 amino acids. CDR1 is MDHEN, CDR2 SYDVKM, per germline. The CDR3 region is CASSYFGEAGGELFF. The CDR3 DNA reads as TGTGCCAGCAGTTATTTCGGGGAGGCGGGCGGGGAGCTGTTTTTT.

In this sample, this clonotype turned up many times. The gene calls are TRBV20-1 and TRBJ2-3, with TRBD1 matching over 7 bases. The CDR3 contains 10 residues. V shed 6 bases, J shed 11 bases, and the junction held 5 bases outside the gene matches. Per germline, CDR1 DFQATT and CDR2 SNEGSKA (reference sequence). CDR3 nucleotide sequence: TGCAGTGCACCAGACAGGGAGCAGTATTTT. As protein: CSAPDREQYF.

To note about this clonotype: At one of its ends the junction is not consistent with the germline gene, which may arise from a read error. The rearrangement links TRBV12-3 or TRBV12-4 to TRBJ1-2; D is possibly TRBD1 (5 bases). The CDR3 length is 14 residues. As DNA, the CDR3 is TGTTCCAGCAGTCCGGGACGGGGACTTTATGGCTACACCTTC. Translation gives CSSSPGRGLYGYTF.

This clonotype was seen only a few times. One end of the junction varies from germline; a read error may be responsible. The chain recombines TRBV27 with TRBJ2-2, with 8 bases identical to TRBD1. The CDR3 has 14 residues. Germline CDR1 reads MNHEY; CDR2 reads SMNVEV (reference sequence). CDR3 in DNA: TGTGCCAGCACCGACAGGGGCTCTACCGGGGAGCCGTTTTTT. It codes for CASTDRGSTGEPFF.

This clonotype was counted ten times or more. This CDR3 is CASRTGGPYEQYF. The CDR3 DNA reads TGTGCCAGCCGGACAGGCGGCCCCTACGAGCAGTACTTC. This chain uses TRBV28 with TRBJ2-7, with 7 bases identical to TRBD1. From germline, CDR1 is MDHEN and CDR2 SYDVKM. Trimming at V came to 8 bases and at J to 2 bases, leaving 6 bases not matched to a gene. CDR3 size: 13 residues.

This clonotype was detected a few times. The chain has TRBV18 and TRBJ1-2; D is unclear. Germline assignment: CDR1 KGHSH and CDR2 LQKENI. Deletions cut 6 bases from V and 8 bases from J, with 25 bases between. The CDR3 runs 16 residues. CDR3 nucleotides: TGTGCCAGCTCCCTACGGAGCGAGGCCCCCACTAGCGGCTACACCTTC. Its protein product is CASSLRSEAPTSGYTF.

This clonotype occurred many times. This rearrangement joins TRBV12-3 or TRBV12-4 to TRBJ2-3; 9 bases line up with TRBD1. The CDR3 consists of 17 residues. J was trimmed by 3 bases and V by 1 base; bases with no gene match: 8. The CDR3 region has the DNA TGTGCCAGCAGTTTAGGGGGAGGGACAGGGATTACAGATACGCAGTATTTT. Amino acids: CASSLGGGTGITDTQYF.

This clonotype turned up a few times. The chain uses TRBV20-1 and TRBJ1-2; 7 nucleotides line up with TRBD1. This CDR3 has 15 residues. Trimming removed 6 bases from V and 4 bases from J; junction bases left unmatched: 14. Germline V gene data show CDR1 as DFQATT and CDR2 as SNEGSKA (reference sequence). CDR3 residues: CSASAPGQTIYGYTF. The CDR3 DNA reads TGCAGTGCCTCGGCCCCGGGACAGACTATCTATGGCTACACCTTC.

This clonotype came up a few times. This chain links TRBV4-2 with TRBJ2-2; 9 bases map to TRBD2. The CDR3 is 18 amino acids. The V and J ends lost 0 bases and 3 bases, in that order; junction bases with no gene match: 8. CDR1 is LGHNA, CDR2 YNFKEQ, per germline. The DNA for the CDR3 is TGTGCCAGCAGCCAAGAAGGGCTGGGACTAGCACACACCGGGGAGCTGTTTTTT. The encoded protein is CASSQEGLGLAHTGELFF.

This clonotype was picked up a small number of times. The rearrangement uses TRBV28 and TRBJ2-7; D is ambiguous. From germline, CDR1 is MDHEN and CDR2 SYDVKM. The CDR3 totals 13 residues. V was shortened by 4 bases and J by 4 bases, with 11 bases between the two germline ends. The CDR3 nucleotides are TGTGCCAGCAGTTCCCCCAAACTTTACGAGCAGTACTTC. It codes for CASSSPKLYEQYF.

The chain recombines TRBV7-9 with TRBJ1-5, with D tentatively TRBD1 (6 bases). CDR1 and CDR2 (germline): SEHNR, FQNEAQ (reference sequence). Trimming left V 1 base short and J 7 bases short, with 8 bases between. This CDR3 spans 13 amino acids. The DNA of the CDR3 is TGTGCCAGCAGCTTAGGGGACAACCAGCCCCAGCATTTT. This translates into CASSLGDNQPQHF.

This clonotype was detected many times. The genes are TRBV9 and TRBJ1-4; D remains unclear. This CDR3 is 13 amino acids long. V lost 8 bases, J lost 4 bases, and 12 bases lay in between. Germline lookup yields CDR1 SGDLS and CDR2 YYNGEE. The CDR3: CASARAHNEKLFF. DNA for the CDR3: TGTGCCAGTGCCCGGGCCCATAATGAAAAACTGTTTTTT.

There are many counts of this clonotype. This rearrangement joins TRBV7-3 to TRBJ1-5; D gene unclear. CDR1 and CDR2 from the germline V gene are SGHTA and FQGTGA. The CDR3 has 13 amino acids. The germline V and J ends were trimmed by 2 bases and 6 bases, with 8 bases remaining between them. The CDR3 reads CASSLLAGQPQHF. CDR3 DNA: TGTGCCAGCAGCTTACTGGCCGGTCAGCCCCAGCATTTT.

This clonotype was observed many times. CDR3 in DNA: TGTGCCAGCAGTCCGACAGGGGAGCTTGGGTCCTCACCCCTCCACTTT. It is translated as CASSPTGELGSSPLHF. V usage is TRBV12-3 or TRBV12-4 and J usage is TRBJ1-6, with 8 bases lining up with TRBD1. The CDR3 has 16 residues. V trimming: 5 bases; J trimming: 10 bases; junction bases outside the gene matches: 13.

About this clonotype itself: Relative to the germline gene, one junction end is altered; a read error may explain this. The genes are TRBV2 and TRBJ1-2; D gene ambiguous. The CDR3 loop spans 15 amino acids. Germline values: CDR1 SNHLY, CDR2 FYNNEI. CDR3: CASTRVGSSSHGHTF. The CDR3 region has the DNA TGTGCCAGCACCCGAGTGGGGTCGTCCTCACATGGCCACACCTTC.

This clonotype was counted many times. The V call is TRBV12-5, the J call TRBJ1-1; 7 bases match TRBD1. The trim removed 5 bases at V and 7 bases at J, leaving 13 bases unmatched. Per germline, CDR1 LGHNT and CDR2 FRNRAP. The CDR3 contains 15 residues. The CDR3, as DNA: TGTGCTAGTGGTCAAGATTCGACAGGGTCAAATGAAGCTTTCTTT. It encodes CASGQDSTGSNEAFF. The entire variable domain, with the rest obtained from reference TRBV12-5 and TRBJ1-1, is as follows: DARVTQTPRHKVTEMGQEVTMRCQPILGHNTVFWYRQTMMQGLELLAYFRNRAPLDDSGMPKDRFSAEMPDATLATLKIQPSEPRDSAVYFCASGQDSTGSNEAFFGQGTRLTVV.

There are many counts of this clonotype. The J gene is TRBJ1-5, the V gene TRBV4-1; a possible D gene is TRBD1 (6 bases). The V end was cut by 3 bases, the J end by 5 bases, with 11 bases between. The CDR3 totals 14 residues. The germline V gene has CDR1 MGHRA and CDR2 YSYEKL. This chain's CDR3 is CASSQRTVYQPQHF. The CDR3 DNA reads as TGCGCCAGCAGCCAGCGGACAGTTTATCAGCCCCAGCATTTT.

About this clonotype itself: This probably arose from a read error, given a far larger clone one base away. The J gene is TRBJ2-1, the V gene TRBV11-1; 10 nucleotides align to TRBD1. This CDR3 spans 15 amino acids. The trim removed 5 bases at V and 10 bases at J, leaving 11 bases unmatched. Germline CDR1 is SGHAT and CDR2 is FQDESV (reference sequence). The chain's CDR3 is CASSPGTGDRHEQFF. For the CDR3, the DNA is TGTGCCAGCAGCCCCGGGACAGGGGATCGCCACGAGCAGTTCTTC.